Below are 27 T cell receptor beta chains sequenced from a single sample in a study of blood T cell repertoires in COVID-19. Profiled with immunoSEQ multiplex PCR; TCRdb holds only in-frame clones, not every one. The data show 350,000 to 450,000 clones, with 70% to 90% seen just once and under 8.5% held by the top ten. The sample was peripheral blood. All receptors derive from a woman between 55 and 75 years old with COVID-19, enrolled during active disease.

The CDR3 nucleotides are TGTGCCTGGAGTGGTGGAACAGCTAACTATGGCTACACCTTC. Encoded protein: CAWSGGTANYGYTF. The rearrangement uses TRBV30 and TRBJ1-2, with unresolved D. CDR1 GTSNPN and CDR2 SVGIG come from the germline V gene (reference sequence). The CDR3 runs 14 residues. Deletions cut 1 base from V and 0 bases from J, with 9 bases between.

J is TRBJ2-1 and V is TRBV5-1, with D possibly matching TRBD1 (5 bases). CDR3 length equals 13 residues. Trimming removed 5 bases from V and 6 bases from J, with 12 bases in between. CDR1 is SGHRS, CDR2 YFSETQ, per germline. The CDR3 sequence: CASRERGGNEQFF. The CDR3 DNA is TGCGCCAGCAGGGAAAGGGGTGGCAATGAGCAGTTCTTC. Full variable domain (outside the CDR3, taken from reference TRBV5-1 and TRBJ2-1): KAGVTQTPRYLIKTRGQQVTLSCSPISGHRSVSWYQQTPGQGLQFLFEYFSETQRNKGNFPGRFSGRQFSNSRSEMNVSTLELGDSALYLCASRERGGNEQFFGPGTRLTVL.

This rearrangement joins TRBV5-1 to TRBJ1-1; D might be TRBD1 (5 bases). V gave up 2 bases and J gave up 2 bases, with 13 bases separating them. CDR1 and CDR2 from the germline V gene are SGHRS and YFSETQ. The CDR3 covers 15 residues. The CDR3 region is CASSLGVGVNTEAFF. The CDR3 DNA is TGCGCCAGCAGCTTAGGGGTGGGCGTTAACACTGAAGCTTTCTTT.

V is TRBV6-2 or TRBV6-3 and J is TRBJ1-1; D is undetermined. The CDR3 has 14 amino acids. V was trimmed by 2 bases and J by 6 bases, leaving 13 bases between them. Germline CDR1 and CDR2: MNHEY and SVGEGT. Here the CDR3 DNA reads TGTGCCAGCAGTTACGGCCCGAGGAGCCCTGAAGCTTTCTTT. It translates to CASSYGPRSPEAFF.

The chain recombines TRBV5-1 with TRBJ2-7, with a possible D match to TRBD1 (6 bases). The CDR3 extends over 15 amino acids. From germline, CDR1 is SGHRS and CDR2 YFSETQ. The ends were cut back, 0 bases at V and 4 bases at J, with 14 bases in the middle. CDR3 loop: CASSLEAGATYEQYF. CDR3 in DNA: TGCGCCAGCAGCTTGGAGGCAGGGGCGACGTACGAGCAGTACTTC.

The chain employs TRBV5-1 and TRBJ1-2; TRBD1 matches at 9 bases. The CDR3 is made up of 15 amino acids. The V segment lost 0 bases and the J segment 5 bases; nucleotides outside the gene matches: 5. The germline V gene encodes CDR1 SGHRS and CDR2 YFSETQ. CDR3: CASSLETGGRYGYTF. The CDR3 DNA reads TGCGCCAGCAGCTTGGAGACAGGGGGAAGATATGGCTACACCTTC.

The chain's CDR3 is CASSWDRDYGNTIYF. CDR3 nucleotides: TGTGCCAGCAGCTGGGACAGGGACTATGGAAACACCATATATTTT. The chain combines TRBV2 with TRBJ1-3; 9 bases fit TRBD1. The V segment lost 6 bases and the J segment 3 bases; nucleotides outside the gene matches: 6. The V gene's germline CDR1 is SNHLY and CDR2 FYNNEI. The length of the CDR3 is 15 residues.

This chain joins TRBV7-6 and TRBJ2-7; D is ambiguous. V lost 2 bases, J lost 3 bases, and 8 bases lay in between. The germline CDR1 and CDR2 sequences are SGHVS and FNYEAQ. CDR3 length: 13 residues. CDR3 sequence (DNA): TGTGCCAGCAGCTTACTCAATAGCTACGAGCAGTACTTC. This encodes CASSLLNSYEQYF.

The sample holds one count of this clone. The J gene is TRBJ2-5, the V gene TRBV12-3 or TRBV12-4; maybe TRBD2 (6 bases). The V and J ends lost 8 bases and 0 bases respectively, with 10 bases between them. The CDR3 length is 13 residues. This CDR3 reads CASLAGNQETQYF. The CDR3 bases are TGTGCCAGCCTTGCGGGGAACCAAGAGACCCAGTACTTC.

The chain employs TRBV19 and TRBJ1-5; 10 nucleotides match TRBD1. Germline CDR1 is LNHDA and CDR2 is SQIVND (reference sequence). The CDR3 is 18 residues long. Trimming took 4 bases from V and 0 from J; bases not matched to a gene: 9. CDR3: CASSTLDRGQDSNQPQHF. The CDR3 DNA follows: TGTGCCAGTAGTACCCTAGACAGGGGGCAAGATAGCAATCAGCCCCAGCATTTT.

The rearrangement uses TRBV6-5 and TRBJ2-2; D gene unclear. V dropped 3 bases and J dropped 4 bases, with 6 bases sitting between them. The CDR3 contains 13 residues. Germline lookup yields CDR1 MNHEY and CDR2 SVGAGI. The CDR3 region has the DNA TGTGCCAGCAGTTATTTGGCCACCGGGGAGCTGTTTTTT. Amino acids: CASSYLATGELFF.

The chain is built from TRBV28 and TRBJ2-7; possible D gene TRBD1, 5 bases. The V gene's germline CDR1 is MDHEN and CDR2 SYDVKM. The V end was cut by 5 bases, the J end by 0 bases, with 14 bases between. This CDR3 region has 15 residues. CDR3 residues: CASSGAGTSSYEQYF. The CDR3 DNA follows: TGTGCCAGCAGTGGGGCAGGCACGAGCTCCTACGAGCAGTACTTC.

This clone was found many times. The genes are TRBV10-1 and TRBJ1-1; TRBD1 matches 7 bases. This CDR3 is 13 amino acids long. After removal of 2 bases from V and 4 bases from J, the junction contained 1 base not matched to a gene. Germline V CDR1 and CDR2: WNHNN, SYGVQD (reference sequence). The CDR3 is CASSENRGTEAFF. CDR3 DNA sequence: TGCGCCAGCAGTGAGAACAGGGGCACTGAAGCTTTCTTT.

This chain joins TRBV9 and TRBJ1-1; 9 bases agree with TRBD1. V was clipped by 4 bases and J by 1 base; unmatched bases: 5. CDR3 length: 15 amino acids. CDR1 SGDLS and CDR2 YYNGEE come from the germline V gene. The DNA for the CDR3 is TGTGCCAGCAGCCCCCGGACAGGGGCGAACACTGAAGCTTTCTTT. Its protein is CASSPRTGANTEAFF. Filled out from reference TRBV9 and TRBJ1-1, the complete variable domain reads DSGVTQTPKHLITATGQRVTLRCSPRSGDLSVYWYQQSLDQGLQFLIQYYNGEERAKGNILERFSAQQFPDLHSELNLSSLELGDSALYFCASSPRTGANTEAFFGQGTRLTVV.

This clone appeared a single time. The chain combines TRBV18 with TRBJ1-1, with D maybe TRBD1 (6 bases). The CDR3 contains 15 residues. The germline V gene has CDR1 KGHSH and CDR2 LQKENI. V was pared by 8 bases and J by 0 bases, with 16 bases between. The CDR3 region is CASATGTNMNTEAFF. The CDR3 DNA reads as TGTGCCAGCGCAACCGGGACAAACATGAACACTGAAGCTTTCTTT.

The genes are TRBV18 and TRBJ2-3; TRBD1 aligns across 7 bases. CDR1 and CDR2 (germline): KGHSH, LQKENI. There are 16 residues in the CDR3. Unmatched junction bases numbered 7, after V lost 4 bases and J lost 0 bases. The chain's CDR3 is CASSLIGTASTDTQYF. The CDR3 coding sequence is TGTGCCAGCTCACTCATTGGGACAGCTAGCACAGATACGCAGTATTTT.

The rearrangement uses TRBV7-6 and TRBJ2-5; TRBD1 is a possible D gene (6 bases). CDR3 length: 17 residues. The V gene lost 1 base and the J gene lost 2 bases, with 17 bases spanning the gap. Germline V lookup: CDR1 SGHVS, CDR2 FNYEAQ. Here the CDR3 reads CASSLGGWAGEQETQYF. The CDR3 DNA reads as TGTGCCAGCAGCTTAGGGGGGTGGGCAGGGGAACAAGAGACCCAGTACTTC.

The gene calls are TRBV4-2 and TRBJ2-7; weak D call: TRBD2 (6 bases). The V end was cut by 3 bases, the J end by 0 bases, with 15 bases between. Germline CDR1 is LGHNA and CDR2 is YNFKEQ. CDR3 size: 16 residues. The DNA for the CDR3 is TGTGCCAGCAGCCAGTTGTGGGCGGGGAACTCCTACGAGCAGTACTTC. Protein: CASSQLWAGNSYEQYF.

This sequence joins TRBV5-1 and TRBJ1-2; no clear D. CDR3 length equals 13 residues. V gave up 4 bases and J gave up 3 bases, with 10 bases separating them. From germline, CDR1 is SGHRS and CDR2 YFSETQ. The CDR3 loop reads CASSPYYDYGYTF. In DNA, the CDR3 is TGCGCCAGCAGCCCATACTATGACTATGGCTACACCTTC.

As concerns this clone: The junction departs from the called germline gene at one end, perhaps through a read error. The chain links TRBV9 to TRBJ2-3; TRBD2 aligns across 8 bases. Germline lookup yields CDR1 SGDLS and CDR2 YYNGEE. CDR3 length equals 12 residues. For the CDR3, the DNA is TGTGCCAGCAGCGTCTCCGGGACTAGACACGTTTTT. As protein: CASSVSGTRHVF.

The chain's CDR3 is CASRGGQGAYNSPLHF. CDR3 nucleotides: TGTGCCAGCAGAGGAGGCCAGGGGGCCTATAATTCACCCCTCCACTTT. The chain has TRBV6-6 and TRBJ1-6, with 7 bases that match TRBD1. Trimming at V came to 6 bases and at J to 2 bases, leaving 7 bases not matched to a gene. This CDR3 has 16 residues. From germline, CDR1 is MNHNY and CDR2 SVGAGI (reference sequence).

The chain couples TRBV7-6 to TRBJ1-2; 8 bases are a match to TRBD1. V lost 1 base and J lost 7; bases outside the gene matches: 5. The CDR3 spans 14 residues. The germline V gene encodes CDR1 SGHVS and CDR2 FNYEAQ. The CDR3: CASSLVPQGGGYTF. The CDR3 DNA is TGTGCCAGCAGCTTAGTCCCACAGGGGGGTGGCTACACCTTC. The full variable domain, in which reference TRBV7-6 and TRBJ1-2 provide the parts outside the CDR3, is GAGVSQSPRYKVTKRGQDVALRCDPISGHVSLYWYRQALGQGPEFLTYFNYEAQQDKSGLPNDRFSAERPEGSISTLTIQRTEQRDSAMYRCASSLVPQGGGYTFGSGTRLTVV.

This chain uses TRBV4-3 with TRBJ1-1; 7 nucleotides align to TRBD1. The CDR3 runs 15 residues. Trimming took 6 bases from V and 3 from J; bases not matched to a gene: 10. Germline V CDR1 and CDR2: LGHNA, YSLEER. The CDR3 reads CASRANTGVHTEAFF. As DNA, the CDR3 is TGCGCCAGCAGGGCAAATACAGGGGTTCACACTGAAGCTTTCTTT.

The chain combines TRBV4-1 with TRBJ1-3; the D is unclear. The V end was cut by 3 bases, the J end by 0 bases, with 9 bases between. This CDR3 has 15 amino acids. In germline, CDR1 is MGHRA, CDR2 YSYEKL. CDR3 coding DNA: TGCGCCAGCAGCCAGGCTTTTAACTCTGGAAACACCATATATTTT. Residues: CASSQAFNSGNTIYF.

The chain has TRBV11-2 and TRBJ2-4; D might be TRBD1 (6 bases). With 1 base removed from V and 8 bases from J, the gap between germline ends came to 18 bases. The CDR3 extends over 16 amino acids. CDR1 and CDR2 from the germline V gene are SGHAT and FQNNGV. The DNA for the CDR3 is TGTGCCAGCAGCTTAGGGGGGCAGTCGACGAGAGACATTCAGTACTTC. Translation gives CASSLGGQSTRDIQYF.

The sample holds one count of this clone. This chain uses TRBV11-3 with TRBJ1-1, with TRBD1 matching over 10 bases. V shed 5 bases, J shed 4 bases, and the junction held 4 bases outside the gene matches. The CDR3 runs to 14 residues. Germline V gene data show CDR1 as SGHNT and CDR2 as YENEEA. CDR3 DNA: TGTGCCAGCAGCGTCCGGGACAGGGGCACTGAAGCTTTCTTT. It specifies CASSVRDRGTEAFF.

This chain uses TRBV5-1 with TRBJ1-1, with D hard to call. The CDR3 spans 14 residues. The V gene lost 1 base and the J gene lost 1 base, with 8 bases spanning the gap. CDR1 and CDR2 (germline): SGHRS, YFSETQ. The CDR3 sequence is CASSLNRQNTEAFF. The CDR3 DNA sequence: TGCGCCAGCAGCTTGAACAGACAGAACACTGAAGCTTTCTTT.